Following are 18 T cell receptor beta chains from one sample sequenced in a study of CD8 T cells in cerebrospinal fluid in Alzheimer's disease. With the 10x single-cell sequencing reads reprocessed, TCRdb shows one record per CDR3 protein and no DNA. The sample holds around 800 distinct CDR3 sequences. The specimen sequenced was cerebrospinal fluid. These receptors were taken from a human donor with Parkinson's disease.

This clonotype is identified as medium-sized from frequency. The chain's CDR3 is CASSPGLGRKLFF. The chain employs TRBV14 and TRBJ1-4. In germline, CDR1 is SGHDN, CDR2 FVKESK. The CDR3 consists of 13 residues.

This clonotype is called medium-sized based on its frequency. The CDR3 loop is CASSQSGAGGDQPQHF. The chain is built from TRBV23-1 and TRBJ1-5; checking the TCRdb D call of TRBD1 is not possible without DNA. TRBV23-1 is an open reading frame, and its role is uncertain. This CDR3 comprises 16 residues.

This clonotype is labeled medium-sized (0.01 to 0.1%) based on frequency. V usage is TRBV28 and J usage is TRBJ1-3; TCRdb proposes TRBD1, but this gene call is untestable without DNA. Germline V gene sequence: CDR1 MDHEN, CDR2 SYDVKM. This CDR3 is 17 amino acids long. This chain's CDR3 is CASSLRGWGVSGNTIYF.

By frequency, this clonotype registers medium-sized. The chain's CDR3 is CSGSGGAGGEQFF. The V and J genes are TRBV29-1 and TRBJ2-1; the TCRdb call, TRBD2, lacks DNA for checking. Per the germline V gene, CDR1 is SQVTM and CDR2 is ANQGSEA. The CDR3 extends over 13 amino acids.

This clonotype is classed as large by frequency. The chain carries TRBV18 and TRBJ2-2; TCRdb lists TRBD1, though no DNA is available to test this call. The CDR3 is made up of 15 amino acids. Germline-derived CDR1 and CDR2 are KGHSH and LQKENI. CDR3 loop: CASSLGQANTGELFF.

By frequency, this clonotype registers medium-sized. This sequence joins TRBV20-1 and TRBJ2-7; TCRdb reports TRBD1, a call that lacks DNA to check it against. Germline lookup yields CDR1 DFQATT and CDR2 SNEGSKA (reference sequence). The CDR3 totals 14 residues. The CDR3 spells CSARHGQGAYEQYF.

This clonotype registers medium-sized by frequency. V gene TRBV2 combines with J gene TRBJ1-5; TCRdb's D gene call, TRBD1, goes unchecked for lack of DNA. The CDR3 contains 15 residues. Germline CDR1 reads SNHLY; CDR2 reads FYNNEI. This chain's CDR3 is CASLGQGVRNQPQHF.

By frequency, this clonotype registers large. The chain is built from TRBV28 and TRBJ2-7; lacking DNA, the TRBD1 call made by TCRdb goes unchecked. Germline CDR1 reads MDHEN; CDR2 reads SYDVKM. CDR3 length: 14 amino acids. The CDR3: CASSFRDRFYEQYF.

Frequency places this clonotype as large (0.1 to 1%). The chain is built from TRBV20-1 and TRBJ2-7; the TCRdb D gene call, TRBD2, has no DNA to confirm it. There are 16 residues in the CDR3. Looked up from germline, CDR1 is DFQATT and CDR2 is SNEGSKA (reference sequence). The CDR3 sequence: CSARDSGTARNYEQYF.

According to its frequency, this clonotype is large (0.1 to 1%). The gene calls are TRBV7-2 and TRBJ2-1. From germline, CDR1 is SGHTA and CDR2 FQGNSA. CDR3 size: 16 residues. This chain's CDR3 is CASSLLGGGSYNEQFF.

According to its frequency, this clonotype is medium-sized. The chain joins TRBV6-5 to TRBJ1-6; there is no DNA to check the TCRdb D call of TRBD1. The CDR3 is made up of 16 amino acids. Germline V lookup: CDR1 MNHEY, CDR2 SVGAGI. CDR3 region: CASRFGTGGENSPLHF.

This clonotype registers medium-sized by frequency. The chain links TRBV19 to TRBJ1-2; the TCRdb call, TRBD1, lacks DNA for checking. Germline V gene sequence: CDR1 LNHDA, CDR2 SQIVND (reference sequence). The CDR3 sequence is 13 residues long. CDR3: CASTAGGAYGYTF.

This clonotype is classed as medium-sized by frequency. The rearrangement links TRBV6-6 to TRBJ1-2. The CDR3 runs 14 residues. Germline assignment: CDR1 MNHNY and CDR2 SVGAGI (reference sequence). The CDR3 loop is CASSSTSQAYGYTF.

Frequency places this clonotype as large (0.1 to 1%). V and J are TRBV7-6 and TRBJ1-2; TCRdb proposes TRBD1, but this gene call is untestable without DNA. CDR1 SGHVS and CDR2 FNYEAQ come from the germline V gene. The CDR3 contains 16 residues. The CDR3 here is CASSLGSAGSSYGYTF.

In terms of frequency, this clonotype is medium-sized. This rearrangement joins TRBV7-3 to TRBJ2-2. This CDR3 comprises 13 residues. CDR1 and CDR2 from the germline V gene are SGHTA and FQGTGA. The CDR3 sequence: CASSFSNTGELFF.

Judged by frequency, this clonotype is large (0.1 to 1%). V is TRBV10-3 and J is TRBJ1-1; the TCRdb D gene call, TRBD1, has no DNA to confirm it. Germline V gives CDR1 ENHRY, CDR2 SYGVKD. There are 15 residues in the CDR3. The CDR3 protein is CAISERGGINTEAFF.

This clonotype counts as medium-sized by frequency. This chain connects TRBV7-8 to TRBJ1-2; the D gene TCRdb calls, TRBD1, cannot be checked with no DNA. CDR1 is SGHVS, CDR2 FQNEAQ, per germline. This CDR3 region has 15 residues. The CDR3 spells CASSARDPGGYGYTF.

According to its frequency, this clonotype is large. The CDR3 spells CASSQGLAVQETQYF. The genes are TRBV4-2 and TRBJ2-5; TCRdb's D gene call, TRBD2, goes unchecked for lack of DNA. This CDR3 comprises 15 residues. Germline V CDR1 and CDR2: LGHNA, YNFKEQ.